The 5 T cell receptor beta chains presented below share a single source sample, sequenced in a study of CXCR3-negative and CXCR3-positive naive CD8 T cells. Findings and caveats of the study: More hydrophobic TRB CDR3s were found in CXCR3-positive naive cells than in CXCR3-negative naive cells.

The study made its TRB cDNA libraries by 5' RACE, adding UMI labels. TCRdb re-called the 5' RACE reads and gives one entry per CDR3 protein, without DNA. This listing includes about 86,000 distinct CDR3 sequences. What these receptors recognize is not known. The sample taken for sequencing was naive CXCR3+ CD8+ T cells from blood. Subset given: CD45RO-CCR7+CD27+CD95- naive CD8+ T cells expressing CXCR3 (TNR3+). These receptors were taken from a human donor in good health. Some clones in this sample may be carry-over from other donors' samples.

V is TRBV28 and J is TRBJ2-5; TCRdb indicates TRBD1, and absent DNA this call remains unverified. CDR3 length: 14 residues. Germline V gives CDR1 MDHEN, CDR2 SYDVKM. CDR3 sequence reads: CASSLNQGGETQYF.

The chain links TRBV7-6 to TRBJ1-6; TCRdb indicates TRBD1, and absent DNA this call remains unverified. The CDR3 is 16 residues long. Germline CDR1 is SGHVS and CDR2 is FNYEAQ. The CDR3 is CASSLVPGRNNSPLHF.

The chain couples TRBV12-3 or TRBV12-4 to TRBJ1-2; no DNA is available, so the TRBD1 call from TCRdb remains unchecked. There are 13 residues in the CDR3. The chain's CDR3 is CASSPWTGHGYTF.

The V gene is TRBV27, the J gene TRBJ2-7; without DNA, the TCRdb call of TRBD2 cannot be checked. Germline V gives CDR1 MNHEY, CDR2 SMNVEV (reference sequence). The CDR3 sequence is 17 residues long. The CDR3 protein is CARSLSGSRDYSYEQYF.

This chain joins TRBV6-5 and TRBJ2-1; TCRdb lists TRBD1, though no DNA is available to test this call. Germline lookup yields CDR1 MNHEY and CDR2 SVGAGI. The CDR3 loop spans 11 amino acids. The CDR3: CASVFGGRQFF.